The clone carrying this TCR beta chain was seen just once. Antigen: not known. These data are taken from a study of a mutant IDH1 vaccine in newly diagnosed glioma. Looking at the study overall: Beforehand, treatment had been radiotherapy, temozolomide, or both; the majority received both. Study-level points and caveats: Immune responses induced by vaccination arose in 93.3% of the patients.

TCRdb's copy holds only in-frame clones and misses some; the assay was immunoSEQ multiplex PCR. The profile shows fewer than 45,000 clones, around 91% of them singletons. V lost 2 bases, J lost 6 bases, and 8 bases stayed unmatched. Germline V gene lookup returns CDR1 SGHDT and CDR2 YYEEEE. The length of the CDR3 is 16 residues. Noted time point: week 35, safety follow-up. In the vaccine, a single dose held 300 ug of the mutant IDH1 20-mer peptide, along with topical imiquimod. The clonotype was recovered from a man between 35 and 55 years old with glioma. The chain links TRBV5-6 to TRBJ2-1, with 10 bases that match TRBD2. The sequencing used PBMCs, collected from a glioma patient whose treatment included an IDH1 peptide vaccine. The CDR3 sequence: CASSLPGLALINEQFF. The DNA of the CDR3 is TGTGCCAGCAGCTTACCGGGACTAGCGCTTATCAATGAGCAGTTCTTC.